A selection of T cell receptor beta chains follows, all from one sample in a study of T cell repertoires in cytomegalovirus infection. TCRdb recomputed calls from the reads with MiXCR, one row per CDR3 protein. Here the sample spans around 180,000 distinct CDR3 sequences, under 25% being singletons. The sequenced material came from PBMCs. The receptor set was obtained from a human donor in good health (CMV status not recorded). Some clones in this sample may be carry-over from other donors' samples. CDR3s include the opening cysteine and the closing phenylalanine or tryptophan. The D gene is left open where the match is weak. Expanded clones get a size class; other rows say once, few or many, or leave the size out.

d_call	clone_size	v_call	cdr3_length	j_call	cdr3_aa	cdr3_nt
TRBD2	-	TRBV19	19	TRBJ2-2	CASSPLLAGGSFSTGELFF	TGTGCCAGCTCCCCATTACTAGCGGGAGGGTCGTTTAGCACCGGGGAGCTGTTTTTT
-	few	TRBV7-8	19	TRBJ2-2	CASSLYRVGGVRNTGELFF	TGTGCCAGCAGCTTATACCGGGTGGGAGGAGTCCGGAACACCGGGGAGCTGTTTTTT
TRBD2	many	TRBV7-2	15	TRBJ2-7	CASSSMAGGTYEQYF	TGTGCCAGCAGCTCGATGGCGGGGGGGACCTACGAGCAGTACTTC
-	few	TRBV20-1	14	TRBJ1-1	CSARLGSMNTEAFF	TGCAGTGCCAGACTTGGCAGCATGAACACTGAAGCTTTCTTT
-	few	TRBV6-6	15	TRBJ1-1	CASIGTRTFNTEAFF	TGTGCCAGCATAGGGACACGAACCTTCAACACTGAAGCTTTCTTT
-	-	TRBV28	13	TRBJ1-1	CASRAAGFTEAFF	TGTGCCAGCAGGGCCGCAGGGTTCACTGAAGCTTTCTTT
-	-	TRBV14	15	TRBJ1-1	CASSRGGSWNTEAFF	TGTGCCAGCAGCCGAGGGGGGTCCTGGAACACTGAAGCTTTCTTT
-	-	TRBV7-9	16	TRBJ1-2	CASSLRAGVENYGYTF	TGTGCCAGCAGCCTCCGGGCGGGGGTGGAGAACTATGGCTACACCTTC
-	-	TRBV19	13	TRBJ1-1	CASSSREVRVAFF	TGTGCCAGTAGTTCCAGGGAGGTTCGGGTAGCTTTCTTT
TRBD1	-	TRBV5-4	15	TRBJ1-2	CASMCPGQTFYGYTF	TGTGCCAGCATGTGCCCGGGACAGACCTTCTATGGCTACACCTTC
-	few	TRBV11-1	15	TRBJ2-7	CASRPGPTLGWEQYF	TGTGCCAGCAGACCCGGACCTACCCTCGGTTGGGAGCAGTACTTC
-	few	TRBV9	13	TRBJ2-1	CASSVESRREQFF	TGTGCCAGCAGCGTAGAGTCCAGAAGGGAGCAGTTCTTC
TRBD1	-	TRBV20-1	13	TRBJ1-6	CSAPFTGGSPLHF	TGCAGTGCCCCGTTTACAGGGGGCTCCCCCCTCCACTTT
-	few	TRBV12-3/TRBV12-4	12	TRBJ1-5	CASSFSGQPQHF	TGTGCCAGCAGTTTTAGCGGCCAGCCCCAGCATTTT
-	many	TRBV10-2	15	TRBJ2-5	CASSEYGQPWETQYF	TGCGCCAGCAGTGAGTACGGACAGCCATGGGAGACCCAGTACTTC
-	-	TRBV11-2	12	TRBJ2-2	CASSNAAGELFF	TGTGCCAGCAGCAACGCCGCCGGGGAGCTGTTTTTT
-	-	TRBV28	13	TRBJ1-5	CASRRTVGGPQHF	TGTGCCAGCAGGAGGACTGTTGGTGGGCCCCAGCATTTT
-	many	TRBV7-8	16	TRBJ1-5	CASSPSGGRGNQPQHF	TGTGCCAGCAGCCCAAGCGGGGGACGAGGCAATCAGCCCCAGCATTTT
-	many	TRBV7-8	13	TRBJ1-5	CASSLAQDQPQHF	TGTGCCAGCAGCTTAGCTCAGGATCAGCCCCAGCATTTT
-	-	TRBV11-1	14	TRBJ2-7	CASSFGQTSYEQYF	TGTGCCAGCAGCTTCGGACAGACCTCCTACGAGCAGTACTTC
TRBD1	few	TRBV5-4	15	TRBJ1-1	CASSLGGQGGAEAFF	TGTGCCAGCAGCTTGGGGGGACAGGGGGGGGCTGAAGCTTTCTTT
-	medium-sized	TRBV7-2	13	TRBJ2-7	CASSLSGLYEQYF	TGTGCCAGCAGCTTGTCTGGGTTGTACGAGCAGTACTTC
-	few	TRBV19	14	TRBJ1-2	CASSIGGLDYGYTF	TGTGCCAGTAGTATCGGGGGGCTCGACTATGGCTACACCTTC
TRBD1	once	TRBV27	16	TRBJ1-1	CASSKGQGVRYTEAFF	TGTGCCAGCAGTAAGGGACAGGGGGTTAGGTACACTGAAGCTTTCTTT
-	many	TRBV7-9	17	TRBJ2-3	CASSPSVATASTDTQYF	TGTGCCAGCAGCCCCTCTGTGGCAACAGCTAGCACAGATACGCAGTATTTT
TRBD2	few	TRBV27	16	TRBJ2-1	CASSTPGLALVGEQFF	TGTGCCAGCAGTACACCGGGACTAGCCTTAGTTGGTGAGCAGTTCTTC
TRBD2	few	TRBV28	17	TRBJ2-1	CASSDGLAAFSYNEQFF	TGTGCCAGCAGTGACGGACTAGCGGCCTTCTCCTACAATGAGCAGTTCTTC
-	few	TRBV7-9	12	TRBJ1-1	CASCTLNTEAFF	TGTGCCAGCTGCACACTGAACACTGAAGCTTTCTTT
TRBD2	-	TRBV28	18	TRBJ2-7	CASRQPPGLAGGGHEQYF	TGTGCCAGCAGGCAGCCGCCGGGACTAGCGGGAGGGGGCCACGAGCAGTACTTC
-	few	TRBV6-1	14	TRBJ2-3	CASSERTVKDTQYF	TGTGCCAGCAGTGAAAGGACAGTTAAAGATACGCAGTATTTT
-	many	TRBV7-9	14	TRBJ2-7	CASSFLGQGYEQYF	TGTGCCAGCAGCTTCTTGGGGCAGGGCTACGAGCAGTACTTC
-	few	TRBV20-1	15	TRBJ1-6	CSASPLRGTTSPLHF	TGCAGTGCTAGCCCCCTAAGGGGGACTACTTCACCCCTCCACTTT
-	many	TRBV7-2	14	TRBJ1-3	CASSLGSAGNTIYF	TGTGCCAGCAGCTTAGGGTCTGCTGGAAACACCATATATTTT
-	-	TRBV6-1	12	TRBJ1-3	CASSEDRLTIYF	TGTGCCAGCAGTGAAGATCGCCTCACCATATATTTT
-	-	TRBV20-1	16	TRBJ2-1	CSASPTGRAWGNEQFF	TGCAGTGCTAGTCCCACAGGGCGTGCGTGGGGCAATGAGCAGTTCTTC
TRBD1	few	TRBV6-2/TRBV6-3	15	TRBJ2-2	CASWGQGPNTGELFF	TGTGCCAGCTGGGGACAGGGGCCGAACACCGGGGAGCTGTTTTTT
-	-	TRBV12-3/TRBV12-4	13	TRBJ1-5	CASSGVTDQPQHF	TGTGCCAGCAGTGGGGTTACCGATCAGCCCCAGCATTTT
-	-	TRBV6-2/TRBV6-3	14	TRBJ1-6	CASSYLGANSPLHF	TGTGCCAGCAGTTACTTGGGGGCTAATTCACCCCTCCACTTT
-	few	TRBV4-1	16	TRBJ1-1	CASSLHIDVPNTEAFF	TGCGCCAGCAGCCTCCATATCGACGTACCGAACACTGAAGCTTTCTTT
-	many	TRBV7-8	16	TRBJ1-2	CASSIFAGGQSYGYTF	TGTGCCAGCAGCATATTCGCGGGGGGGCAGAGCTATGGCTACACCTTC
TRBD2	few	TRBV7-3	15	TRBJ2-2	CASSLTGGSNGELFF	TGTGCCAGCAGCTTGACGGGGGGGAGCAACGGGGAGCTGTTTTTT
-	many	TRBV7-2	13	TRBJ1-5	CASSLASDQPQHF	TGTGCCAGCAGCTTAGCCTCGGATCAGCCCCAGCATTTT
TRBD2	-	TRBV28	17	TRBJ2-3	CATRPYSGGEKADTQYF	TGTGCCACCCGCCCCTACAGCGGGGGGGAAAAAGCAGATACGCAGTATTTT
-	-	TRBV14	16	TRBJ2-1	CASSQAPGVQYNEQFF	TGTGCCAGCAGCCAAGCCCCCGGGGTCCAGTACAATGAGCAGTTCTTC
TRBD1	many	TRBV7-8	15	TRBJ1-3	CASSSRQGAGNTIYF	TGTGCCAGCAGCTCGAGACAGGGGGCCGGAAACACCATATATTTT
TRBD1	few	TRBV12-3/TRBV12-4	13	TRBJ2-7	CASSRDRVLRRYF	TGTGCCAGCAGCCGGGACAGGGTCCTTCGACGGTACTTC
-	-	TRBV5-4	14	TRBJ1-6	CASSLDALNSPLHF	TGTGCCAGCAGCTTGGATGCACTTAATTCACCCCTCCACTTT
-	-	TRBV25-1	14	TRBJ1-2	CASSEQASNYGYTF	TGTGCCAGCAGTGAACAGGCCTCTAACTATGGCTACACCTTC
-	few	TRBV23-1	16	TRBJ2-7	CASSQSIRDGNYEQYF	TGCGCCAGCAGTCAATCCATCCGGGACGGAAATTACGAGCAGTACTTC
-	few	TRBV5-4	15	TRBJ2-4	CASSLMVGEGNIQYF	TGTGCCAGCAGCCTGATGGTGGGTGAGGGGAACATTCAGTACTTC
TRBD1	-	TRBV6-1	16	TRBJ2-7	CASSLMTGGNPGGAYF	TGTGCCAGCAGTTTGATGACAGGGGGAAATCCCGGTGGTGCGTACTTC
-	-	TRBV15	15	TRBJ1-1	CATSRDLKGGTEAFF	TGTGCCACCAGCAGAGATCTTAAGGGAGGAACTGAAGCTTTCTTT
-	once	TRBV12-3/TRBV12-4	14	TRBJ2-7	CASSDDGVSYEQYF	TGTGCCAGCAGCGACGATGGGGTTTCCTACGAGCAGTACTTC
TRBD2	few	TRBV7-9	15	TRBJ2-7	CASSQGAGGPYEQYF	TGTGCCAGCAGCCAAGGGGCGGGAGGGCCCTACGAGCAGTACTTC
-	-	TRBV2	14	TRBJ1-2	CARESDGANYGYTF	TGTGCCAGGGAGTCGGACGGAGCTAACTATGGCTACACCTTC